The entry that follows covers one T cell receptor (beta chain) sequence. Its specificity is unknown. As defined, naive CD8 cells were CD45RO-negative and positively selected for CCR7, with terminally differentiated effector memory CD45RA+ cells excluded. The data derive from a study of shared clonotypes between healthy human individuals. The protocol was immunoSEQ multiplex PCR, while the TCRdb copy is restricted to in-frame clones and leaves out a portion. The table lists about 2.1 million clones, 85% to 95% of them singletons. The CDR3 loop spans 20 amino acids. The V and J ends lost 1 base and 3 bases, in that order; junction bases with no gene match: 21. The germline gives CDR1 MNHNS, CDR2 SASEGT. General study points: Relative to clonotypes present in all four donors, those not shared had lower generation probabilities.

Sequencing input: naive CD8+ T cells from PBMCs. This clonotype was obtained from a man younger than 35 in good health. Some clones in this sample may be carry-over from other donors' samples. The chain combines TRBV6-1 with TRBJ2-7; 7 bases map to TRBD1. The CDR3 nucleotides are TGTGCCAGCAGTGAAGGATTTTGGATACAGGGGACATATACGGGCTACGAGCAGTACTTC. It translates to CASSEGFWIQGTYTGYEQYF.